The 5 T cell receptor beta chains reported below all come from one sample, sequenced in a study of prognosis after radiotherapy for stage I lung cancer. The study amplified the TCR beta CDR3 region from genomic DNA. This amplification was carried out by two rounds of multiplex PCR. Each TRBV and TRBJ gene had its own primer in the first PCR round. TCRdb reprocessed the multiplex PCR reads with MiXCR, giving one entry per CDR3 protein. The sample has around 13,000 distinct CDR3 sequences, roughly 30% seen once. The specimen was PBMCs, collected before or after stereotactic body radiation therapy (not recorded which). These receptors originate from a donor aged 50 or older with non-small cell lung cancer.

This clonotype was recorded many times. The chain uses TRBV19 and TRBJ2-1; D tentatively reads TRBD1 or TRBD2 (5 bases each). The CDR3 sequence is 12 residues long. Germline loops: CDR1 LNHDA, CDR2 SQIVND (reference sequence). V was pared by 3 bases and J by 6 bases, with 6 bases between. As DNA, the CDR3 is TGTGCCAGTAGTATCGGGGCCAATGAGCAGTTCTTC. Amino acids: CASSIGANEQFF.

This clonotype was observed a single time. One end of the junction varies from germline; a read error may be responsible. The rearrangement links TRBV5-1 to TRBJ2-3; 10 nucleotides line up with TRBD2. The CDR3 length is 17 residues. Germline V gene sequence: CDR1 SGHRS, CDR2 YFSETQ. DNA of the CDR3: TGCGCCAGCGGCTCCAAGCCTTTAGCGGGGGGCACAGGTACGCAGTATTTT. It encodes CASGSKPLAGGTGTQYF.

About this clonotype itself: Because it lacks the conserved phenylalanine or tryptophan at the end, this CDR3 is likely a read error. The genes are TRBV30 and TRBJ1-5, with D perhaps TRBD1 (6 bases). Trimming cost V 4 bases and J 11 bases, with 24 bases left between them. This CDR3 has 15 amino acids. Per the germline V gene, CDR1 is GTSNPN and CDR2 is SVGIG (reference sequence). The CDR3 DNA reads TGTGCCTGGAACCTAGGGGGGCGCTGGGTTGGGGCCCAGCATCTT. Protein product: CAWNLGGRWVGAQHL.

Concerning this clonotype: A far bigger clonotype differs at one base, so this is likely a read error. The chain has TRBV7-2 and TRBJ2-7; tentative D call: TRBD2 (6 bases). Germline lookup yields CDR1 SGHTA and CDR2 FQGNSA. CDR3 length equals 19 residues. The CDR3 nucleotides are TGTGCCAGCAGCCCACGGGGGAGTATTTCCCTCAGGAGCTCCTACGAGAAGTACTTC. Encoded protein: CASSPRGSISLRSSYEKYF. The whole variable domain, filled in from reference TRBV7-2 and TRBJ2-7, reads GAGVSQSPSNKVTEKGKDVELRCDPISGHTALYWYRQSLGQGLEFLIYFQGNSAPDKSGLPSDRFSAERTGGSVSTLTIQRTQQEDSAVYLCASSPRGSISLRSSYEKYFGPGTRLTVT.

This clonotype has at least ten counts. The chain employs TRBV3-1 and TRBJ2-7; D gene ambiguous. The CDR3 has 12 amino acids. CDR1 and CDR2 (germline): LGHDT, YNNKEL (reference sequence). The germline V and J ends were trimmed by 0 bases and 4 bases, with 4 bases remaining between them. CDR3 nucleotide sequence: TGTGCCAGCAGCCAAGATCGTTACGAGCAGTACTTC. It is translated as CASSQDRYEQYF.